The 2 T cell receptor beta chains below all came from one sample that was sequenced in a study of blood T cell repertoires in COVID-19. Assay used: immunoSEQ multiplex PCR; TCRdb lists only in-frame clones, some missing. In the table there are a few hundred thousand clones, over 70% of which are singletons. Sequencing input: peripheral blood. The receptors originated from a woman between 65 and 79 years old with acute or convalescent COVID-19.

The V and J genes are TRBV4-1 and TRBJ1-3, with D possibly TRBD1 on 5 matching bases. CDR3 length: 13 residues. Germline assignment: CDR1 MGHRA and CDR2 YSYEKL. Trimming cost V 1 base and J 7 bases, with 8 bases left between them. CDR3 sequence (DNA): TGCGCCAGCAGCCAAGGGGGCGCGAACACCATATATTTT. This translates into CASSQGGANTIYF.

In its sample, this clone was seen once. V is TRBV4-3 and J is TRBJ2-6; 12 bases are a match to TRBD2. Germline V gene lookup returns CDR1 LGHNA and CDR2 YSLEER. V lost 2 bases, J lost 1 base, and 9 bases stayed unmatched. The CDR3 runs 20 residues. Here the CDR3 reads CASSQYRTSGASSGANVLTF. CDR3 nucleotide sequence: TGCGCCAGCAGCCAATACCGGACTAGCGGGGCGTCATCTGGGGCCAACGTCCTGACTTTC.